Listed here are 5 T cell receptor beta chains from one sample, sequenced in a study of neurological immune-mediated disorders. TCRdb re-analysed the 5' RACE reads in MiXCR, keeping a single row per CDR3 protein. This sample has roughly 80,000 distinct CDR3 sequences, with around 9.9% found just once. Sequenced material: PBMCs. The receptors stem from a man over 45 in good health.

This clonotype has a count of ten or more. The rearrangement uses TRBV20-1 and TRBJ2-1; D not resolved. The CDR3 contains 13 residues. V was clipped by 6 bases and J by 8 bases, with 17 bases between them. Germline values: CDR1 DFQATT, CDR2 SNEGSKA (reference sequence). The CDR3 loop reads CSAPGANTHEQFF. CDR3 nucleotide sequence: TGCAGTGCGCCCGGAGCGAATACGCATGAGCAGTTCTTC.

The sample holds many counts of this clonotype. The V and J genes are TRBV2 and TRBJ1-5, with D tentatively TRBD1 (6 bases). This CDR3 spans 10 amino acids. V lost 8 bases and J lost 11, with 10 bases in between. Per the germline V gene, CDR1 is SNHLY and CDR2 is FYNNEI. CDR3 loop: CASGGLTQHF. The DNA of the CDR3 is TGTGCCAGCGGGGGGCTTACCCAGCATTTT.

This clonotype was seen ten or more times. The chain links TRBV7-9 to TRBJ2-5, with TRBD1 as a possible D gene (6 bases). CDR1 is SEHNR and CDR2 is FQNEAQ in the germline V gene (reference sequence). Trimming pared 6 bases from V and 4 bases from J, leaving 12 bases between. The CDR3 is made up of 13 amino acids. The CDR3 spells CASSWDKGETQYF. As DNA, the CDR3 is TGTGCCAGCAGTTGGGACAAGGGAGAGACCCAGTACTTC.

This clonotype was recorded at least ten times. V and J are TRBV12-3 or TRBV12-4 and TRBJ2-1; tentatively, D is TRBD2 (5 bases). The V end lost 6 bases, the J end lost 5 bases, and 8 bases lay between the germline ends. The CDR3 loop spans 12 amino acids. This CDR3 is CASRTIDNEQFF. In nucleotides, the CDR3 is TGTGCCAGCAGGACTATCGACAATGAGCAGTTCTTC.

CDR3 sequence reads: CASNLKGQAGGRNEQFF. CDR3 nucleotide sequence: TGTGCCAGCAACCTCAAAGGGCAGGCGGGGGGGCGGAATGAGCAGTTCTTC. The J gene is TRBJ2-1, the V gene TRBV7-2; 9 bases are shared with TRBD2. V was clipped by 7 bases and J by 7 bases; unmatched bases: 17. Per germline, CDR1 SGHTA and CDR2 FQGNSA. This CDR3 region has 17 residues.